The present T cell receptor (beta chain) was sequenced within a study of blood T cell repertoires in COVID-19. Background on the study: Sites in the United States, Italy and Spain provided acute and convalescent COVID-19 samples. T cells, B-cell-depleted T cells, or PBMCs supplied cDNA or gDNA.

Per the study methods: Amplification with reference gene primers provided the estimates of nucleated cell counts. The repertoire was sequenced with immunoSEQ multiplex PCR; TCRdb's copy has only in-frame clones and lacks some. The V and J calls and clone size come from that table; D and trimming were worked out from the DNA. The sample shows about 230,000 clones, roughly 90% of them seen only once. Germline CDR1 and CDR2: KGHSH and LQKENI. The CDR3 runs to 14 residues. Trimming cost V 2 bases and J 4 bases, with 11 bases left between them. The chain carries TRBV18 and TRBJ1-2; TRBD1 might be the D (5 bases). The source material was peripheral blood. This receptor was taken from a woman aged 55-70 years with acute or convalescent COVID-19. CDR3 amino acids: CASSPNPGLYGYTF. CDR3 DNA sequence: TGTGCCAGCTCACCAAACCCAGGGCTCTATGGCTACACCTTC. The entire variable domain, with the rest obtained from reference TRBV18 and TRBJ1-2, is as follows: NAGVMQNPRHLVRRRGQEARLRCSPMKGHSHVYWYRQLPEEGLKFMVYLQKENIIDESGMPKERFSAEFPKEGPSILRIQQVVRGDSAAYFCASSPNPGLYGYTFGSGTRLTVV.